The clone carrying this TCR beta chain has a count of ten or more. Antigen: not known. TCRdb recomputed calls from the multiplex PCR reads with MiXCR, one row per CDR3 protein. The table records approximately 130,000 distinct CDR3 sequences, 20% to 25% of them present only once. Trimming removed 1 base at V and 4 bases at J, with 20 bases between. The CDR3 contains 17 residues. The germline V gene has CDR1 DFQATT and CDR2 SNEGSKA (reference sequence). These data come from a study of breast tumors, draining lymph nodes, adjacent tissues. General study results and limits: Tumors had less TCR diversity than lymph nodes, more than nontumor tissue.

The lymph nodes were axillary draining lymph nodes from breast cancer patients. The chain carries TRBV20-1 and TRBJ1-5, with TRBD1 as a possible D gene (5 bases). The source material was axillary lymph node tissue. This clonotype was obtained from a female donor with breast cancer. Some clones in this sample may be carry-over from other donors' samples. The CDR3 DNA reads TGCAGTGCTAGAGGAGAGAAGGGGCGCCCGGGTAATCAGCCCCAGCATTTT. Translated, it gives CSARGEKGRPGNQPQHF.